These T cell receptor beta chains were read from a single sample in a study of CD8 T cells in ankylosing spondylitis. TCRdb reprocessed the 5' RACE reads via MiXCR and lists one record per CDR3 protein. The data contain 270,000 or so distinct CDR3 sequences, about a sixth of them singletons. The sample was blood, either unsorted or a sorted T cell fraction (not recorded which). Source of these receptors: a male donor with ankylosing spondylitis or in good health (not recorded which). CDR3s include the opening cysteine and the closing phenylalanine or tryptophan. Fields, in order: clone size, J gene, D gene, V gene, CDR3 DNA, CDR3 protein. The D gene is left open where the match is weak. Clone size is not always given. Where it is, it says once, few, many or a class for expanded clones.

>NA|TRBJ2-5|NA|TRBV29-1
TGCAGCGTTGAAGATGGGACAAACGAGGCGGAGACCCAGTACTTC
CSVEDGTNEAETQYF
>NA|TRBJ2-7|NA|TRBV6-1
TGTGCCAGCCGAGATCAGGATCAGTCCTACGAGCAGTACTTC
CASRDQDQSYEQYF
>NA|TRBJ2-2|NA|TRBV27
TGTGCCAGCAGTTTATTGGGGGTCACCGGGGAGCTGTTTTTT
CASSLLGVTGELFF
>NA|TRBJ2-1|TRBD2|TRBV20-1
TGCAGTGCGCCTACTAGCGAGAGCTCCTACAATGAGCAGTTCTTC
CSAPTSESSYNEQFF
>few|TRBJ2-7|NA|TRBV9
TGTGCCAGCAGCGTAGACCCCACTTGGGACGAGCAGTACTTC
CASSVDPTWDEQYF
>few|TRBJ2-7|NA|TRBV10-2
TGCGCCAGCAGTGAGGGAATGGGCTACGAGCAGTACTTC
CASSEGMGYEQYF
>many|TRBJ2-3|NA|TRBV5-6
TGTGCCAGCAGCTTACCCAGTTGGAGAGTAAGCCCCACAGATACGCAGTATTTT
CASSLPSWRVSPTDTQYF
>NA|TRBJ1-6|TRBD1|TRBV7-9
TGTGCCAGCAGCCCCAGACGGGACAGGGCTTCACCCCTCCACTTT
CASSPRRDRASPLHF
>few|TRBJ1-2|NA|TRBV5-1
TGCGCCAGCAGCTTACTACCGGGGGACTCACTGAACTATGGCTACACCTTC
CASSLLPGDSLNYGYTF
>few|TRBJ1-1|NA|TRBV20-1
TGCAGTGCTGGAGCTACTGACAGACCCCATGGGACTGAAGCTTTCTTT
CSAGATDRPHGTEAFF
>few|TRBJ2-7|NA|TRBV2
TGTGCCAGCGTGGACGCCTACGAGCAGTACTTC
CASVDAYEQYF
>NA|TRBJ2-2|TRBD1|TRBV7-7
TGTGCTAGCAGCTTGGGCTACCGACAGGGTGAGAACACCGGGGAGCTGTTTTTT
CASSLGYRQGENTGELFF
>NA|TRBJ2-3|NA|TRBV7-8
TGTGCCAGCAGCTTAAGGGGAACAGGGCTGGCAGATACGCAGTATTTT
CASSLRGTGLADTQYF
>many|TRBJ2-2|TRBD2|TRBV5-4
TGTGCCAGCAGCACACCGGGACTAGCCACACCGGAGGAGCTGTTTTTT
CASSTPGLATPEELFF
>NA|TRBJ2-3|TRBD2|TRBV20-1
TGCAGTGCTAGGGAAGAACTAGCGGGAGACACAGATACGCAGTATTTT
CSAREELAGDTDTQYF
>NA|TRBJ2-7|NA|TRBV7-9
TGTGCCAGCAGCTTACCAGCGGGCACTTTGGCTAGCGAGCAGTACTTC
CASSLPAGTLASEQYF
>NA|TRBJ2-2|TRBD1|TRBV5-4
TGTGCCAGCAGCTTCAGTGGACAGGGGGCGCGGGACGGGGAGCTGTTTTTT
CASSFSGQGARDGELFF
>many|TRBJ1-6|NA|TRBV4-3
TGCGCCAGCAGCCAAGATAGGGTGGGGAATTCACCCCTCCACTTT
CASSQDRVGNSPLHF
>NA|TRBJ2-6|TRBD2|TRBV27
TGTGCCAGCAGTCCTATTAGCGGGAGGGCTGGGGCCAACGTCCTGACTTTC
CASSPISGRAGANVLTF
>few|TRBJ1-2|NA|TRBV5-6
TGTGCCAGCAGCTGGGAGGGGCCTTTAGATGGCTACACCTTC
CASSWEGPLDGYTF
>few|TRBJ1-1|NA|TRBV27
TGTGCCAGCAGTTTATGGTCCGAACAGAACACTGAAGCTTTCTTT
CASSLWSEQNTEAFF
>NA|TRBJ2-7|NA|TRBV5-1
TGCGCCAGCAGCTTAGCCCCTCGGGCGGAAACCTACGAGCAGTACTTC
CASSLAPRAETYEQYF
>many|TRBJ2-3|NA|TRBV29-1
TGCAGCGTCGTGGGCTCGAACGAAGATACGCAGTATTTT
CSVVGSNEDTQYF
>NA|TRBJ2-1|NA|TRBV29-1
TGCAGCGTTGAATCAGCGTATTACAATGAGCAGTTCTTC
CSVESAYYNEQFF
>NA|TRBJ2-1|NA|TRBV12-3/TRBV12-4
TGTGCCAGCAGTTTAGCAGGACTCCCGGAGAATGAGCAGTTCTTC
CASSLAGLPENEQFF
>NA|TRBJ2-5|TRBD1|TRBV15
TGTGCCACCAGCAAGGACAGGGGTCGGGAGACCCAGTACTTC
CATSKDRGRETQYF
>many|TRBJ2-3|TRBD2|TRBV13
TGTGCCAGCAGCCCCGAGCGGGAGCGGGCAGATACGCAGTATTTT
CASSPERERADTQYF
>many|TRBJ2-5|TRBD2|TRBV11-2
TGTGCCAGCAGCGGACTAGCGGGAGGGGAAGAGACCCAGTACTTC
CASSGLAGGEETQYF
>few|TRBJ2-2|TRBD2|TRBV10-3
TGTGCCACCCGGACTAGCGGGATCGCGAACACCGGGGAGCTGTTTTTT
CATRTSGIANTGELFF
>NA|TRBJ2-1|NA|TRBV6-1
TGTGCCAGCAGGCCGACTATGGAGGGGTTCACCTACAATGAGCAGTTCTTC
CASRPTMEGFTYNEQFF
>NA|TRBJ2-1|TRBD2|TRBV12-3/TRBV12-4
TGTGCCAGCAGCCGACTAGCGGGAGGGTTTAAGCAGTTCTTC
CASSRLAGGFKQFF
>few|TRBJ1-2|TRBD1|TRBV4-1
TGCGCCAGCAGCCAGGCCGGGACAGGACACAACTATGGCTACACCTTC
CASSQAGTGHNYGYTF
>NA|TRBJ2-3|TRBD2|TRBV29-1
TGCAGCGTTGAAGATACGAGCGGGAGGGCCGTAGATACGCAGTATTTT
CSVEDTSGRAVDTQYF